These T cell receptor beta chains were read from a single sample in a study of shared clonotypes between healthy human individuals. Sequencing used immunoSEQ multiplex PCR; TCRdb keeps in-frame clones, though not all of them. The data show some 470,000 clones, 75% to 85% seen once. The specimen sequenced was PBMCs. These TCRs come from a woman aged 40 to 49 in good health. Some clones in this sample may be carry-over from other donors' samples. Each CDR3 is given with its conserved first and last residue. D genes are given only for firm matches. Some rows have no size entry. The others give once, few or many, or a class for an expanded clone.

v_call	d_call	j_call	clone_size	cdr3_aa	cdr3_nt
TRBV30	TRBD1	TRBJ1-6	NA	CAWTLGTDNSPLHF	TGTGCCTGGACCCTCGGGACAGACAATTCACCCCTCCACTTT
TRBV7-2	TRBD2	TRBJ2-1	NA	CASRLLAGTNNEQFF	TGTGCCAGCAGATTACTAGCGGGAACGAACAATGAGCAGTTCTTC
TRBV10-3	TRBD1	TRBJ2-1	once	CAISLDRDNNEQFF	TGTGCCATCAGTTTGGACAGGGATAACAATGAGCAGTTCTTC
TRBV6-1	TRBD1	TRBJ1-4	NA	CASSQTGGSEKLFF	TGTGCCAGCAGTCAAACAGGGGGGAGTGAAAAACTGTTTTTT
TRBV7-6	NA	TRBJ2-7	once	CASSLVPNSYEQYF	TGTGCCAGCAGCTTAGTCCCCAATTCCTACGAGCAGTACTTC
TRBV19	TRBD2	TRBJ2-7	NA	CASSPGGPYEQYF	TGTGCCAGTAGTCCGGGAGGGCCCTACGAGCAGTACTTC
TRBV27	NA	TRBJ2-6	NA	CASSPAGSSGANVLTF	TGTGCCAGCAGTCCCGCAGGGAGCTCTGGGGCCAACGTCCTGACTTTC
TRBV6-4	NA	TRBJ2-2	NA	CASSPGSTGSGELFF	TGTGCCAGCAGCCCGGGTTCAACAGGGTCCGGGGAGCTGTTTTTT
TRBV10-1	NA	TRBJ1-1	NA	CASSENGKAFF	TGCGCCAGCAGTGAGAACGGTAAAGCTTTCTTT
TRBV19	TRBD1	TRBJ1-2	NA	CASSMGTGYGYTF	TGTGCCAGTAGTATGGGGACAGGCTATGGCTACACCTTC
TRBV19	NA	TRBJ2-1	NA	CASSTSGGEQFF	TGTGCCAGTAGTACAAGTGGTGGTGAGCAGTTCTTC
TRBV7-2	NA	TRBJ2-3	NA	CASSSPNADTQYF	TGTGCCAGCAGCTCCCCCAACGCAGATACGCAGTATTTT
TRBV10-3	NA	TRBJ1-4	NA	CAIQRGASEKLFF	TGTGCCATCCAACGGGGGGCATCTGAAAAACTGTTTTTT
TRBV28	TRBD2	TRBJ2-7	NA	CASSSPGTRGSYEQYF	TGTGCCAGCAGTTCCCCCGGGACTAGAGGCTCCTACGAGCAGTACTTC
TRBV14	TRBD1	TRBJ2-7	NA	CASSQYRGYEQYF	TGTGCCAGCAGCCAGTACAGGGGGTACGAGCAGTACTTC
TRBV7-6	NA	TRBJ1-1	NA	CASSGDSGSAFF	TGTGCCAGCAGCGGCGACTCGGGATCAGCTTTCTTT
TRBV2	NA	TRBJ1-1	once	CASARDGHYGAFF	TGTGCCAGTGCCCGGGACGGCCATTATGGAGCTTTCTTT
TRBV4-1	NA	TRBJ2-7	NA	CASSQGMRSLSSYEQYF	TGCGCCAGCAGCCAAGGCATGCGATCTTTAAGCTCCTACGAGCAGTACTTC
TRBV11-2	NA	TRBJ2-7	once	CASSSLLRASAYSYEQYF	TGTGCCAGCAGCTCGCTGCTGAGGGCTAGCGCCTACTCCTACGAGCAGTACTTC
TRBV7-2	NA	TRBJ2-6	NA	CASSLVGSSGANVLTF	TGTGCCAGCAGCTTAGTTGGAAGCTCTGGGGCCAACGTCCTGACTTTC
TRBV5-4	NA	TRBJ1-1	few	CASSVLGVPTEAFF	TGTGCCAGCAGCGTGCTCGGGGTACCCACTGAAGCTTTCTTT
TRBV7-2	NA	TRBJ1-4	NA	CASSLETNLNEKLFF	TGTGCCAGCAGCTTAGAGACAAATTTAAATGAAAAACTGTTTTTT
TRBV30	NA	TRBJ1-6	NA	CAWRDFIRRQNSPLHF	TGTGCCTGGAGAGACTTTATCCGGAGACAGAACTCACCCCTCCACTTT
TRBV9	NA	TRBJ2-3	NA	CASSAGQADTQYF	TGTGCCAGCAGCGCAGGTCAGGCAGATACGCAGTATTTT
TRBV5-4	NA	TRBJ2-3	few	CASREGTFGTDTQYF	TGTGCCAGCAGGGAGGGGACATTTGGCACAGATACGCAGTATTTT
TRBV18	TRBD1	TRBJ2-3	once	CASSPLQTGSTDTQYF	TGTGCCAGCTCACCGCTGCAGACAGGGTCCACAGATACGCAGTATTTT
TRBV7-3	TRBD2	TRBJ2-7	NA	CASSLVRKTLSTSGRAGYEQYF	TGTGCCAGCAGCTTAGTCCGTAAGACCCTTTCGACTAGCGGGAGGGCCGGGTACGAGCAGTACTTC
TRBV6-6	TRBD1	TRBJ2-7	NA	CASSYSRDRVFYEQYF	TGTGCCAGCAGTTACTCGAGAGACAGGGTGTTCTACGAGCAGTACTTC
TRBV5-4	NA	TRBJ2-5	NA	CASSRDPGIRETQYF	TGTGCCAGCAGCCGCGACCCAGGCATTCGAGAGACCCAGTACTTC
TRBV15	NA	TRBJ2-3	NA	CATRNTCDADTQYF	TGTGCCACCAGAAATACCTGCGACGCAGATACGCAGTATTTT
TRBV7-8	NA	TRBJ2-7	NA	CASSPLALYEQYF	TGTGCCAGCAGCCCCCTAGCGCTCTACGAGCAGTACTTC
TRBV7-9	TRBD2	TRBJ2-3	NA	CASSLAGGVSDTQYF	TGTGCCAGCAGCTTAGCGGGGGGGGTATCAGATACGCAGTATTTT
TRBV14	NA	TRBJ1-2	few	CASSPWGRVGGYTF	TGTGCCAGCAGTCCCTGGGGCAGGGTCGGTGGCTACACCTTC
TRBV2	TRBD1	TRBJ1-1	NA	CASSGGQGAFF	TGTGCCAGCAGTGGGGGACAGGGGGCTTTCTTT
TRBV7-6	NA	TRBJ2-7	NA	CASSPTGSSGYEQYF	TGTGCCAGCAGCCCAACAGGGTCTTCGGGCTACGAGCAGTACTTC
TRBV10-3	NA	TRBJ1-1	few	CAISDRNLNTEAFF	TGTGCCATCAGTGATCGAAACTTGAACACTGAAGCTTTCTTT
TRBV30	NA	TRBJ2-7	NA	CAWIGRTPYGQYF	TGTGCCTGGATCGGCAGGACACCATACGGGCAGTACTTC
TRBV4-2	NA	TRBJ2-1	NA	CASSSRLGEREQFF	TGTGCCAGCAGCTCCCGACTAGGGGAACGGGAGCAGTTCTTC
TRBV5-6	TRBD2	TRBJ2-5	NA	CASSPLAGGRGETQYF	TGTGCCAGCAGCCCTCTAGCGGGAGGGCGGGGGGAGACCCAGTACTTC
TRBV5-4	NA	TRBJ2-5	NA	CASSQPSLETQYF	TGTGCCAGCAGCCAGCCTAGTCTAGAGACCCAGTACTTC
TRBV5-6	NA	TRBJ1-2	once	CASSLTGGGMGYTF	TGTGCCAGCAGCTTGACGGGAGGAGGAATGGGCTACACCTTC
TRBV2	NA	TRBJ2-7	once	CASGPGLYEQYF	TGTGCCAGCGGTCCGGGACTCTACGAGCAGTACTTC
TRBV15	NA	TRBJ2-5	NA	CATARLQGGETQYF	TGTGCCACCGCGAGGCTCCAGGGGGGAGAGACCCAGTACTTC
TRBV6-1	TRBD2	TRBJ2-5	NA	CASSEAPPGSGTETQYF	TGTGCCAGCAGTGAAGCCCCACCGGGTAGCGGGACAGAGACCCAGTACTTC
TRBV4-1	TRBD1	TRBJ1-5	NA	CASSQMGQGEFQPQHF	TGCGCCAGCAGCCAAATGGGACAGGGGGAATTTCAGCCCCAGCATTTT
TRBV28	NA	TRBJ1-5	NA	CASSPGGGSQPQHF	TGTGCCAGCAGCCCCGGGGGGGGAAGTCAGCCCCAGCATTTT
TRBV28	NA	TRBJ1-1	NA	CASSLWTVNTEAFF	TGTGCCAGCAGTTTATGGACAGTAAACACTGAAGCTTTCTTT
TRBV19	NA	TRBJ2-4	NA	CASSPGHLLKNIQYF	TGTGCCAGTAGCCCGGGACACCTCCTCAAAAACATTCAGTACTTC
TRBV28	NA	TRBJ1-2	few	CASSEPPGEGYTF	TGTGCCAGCAGTGAACCCCCGGGGGAAGGCTACACCTTC
TRBV10-3	TRBD1	TRBJ1-6	NA	CAISEYDRGNSPLHF	TGTGCCATCAGTGAGTACGACAGGGGGAATTCACCCCTCCACTTT
TRBV19	TRBD2	TRBJ2-3	NA	CASSPLAISTDTQYF	TGTGCCAGTAGTCCACTAGCGATTAGCACAGATACGCAGTATTTT
TRBV2	TRBD1	TRBJ1-6	NA	CASSRGQGDNSPLHF	TGTGCCAGCAGTCGAGGACAGGGGGATAATTCACCCCTCCACTTT
TRBV18	TRBD1	TRBJ1-2	once	CASSPPGLGTGNYGYTF	TGTGCCAGCTCACCACCCGGACTAGGGACAGGGAACTATGGCTACACCTTC